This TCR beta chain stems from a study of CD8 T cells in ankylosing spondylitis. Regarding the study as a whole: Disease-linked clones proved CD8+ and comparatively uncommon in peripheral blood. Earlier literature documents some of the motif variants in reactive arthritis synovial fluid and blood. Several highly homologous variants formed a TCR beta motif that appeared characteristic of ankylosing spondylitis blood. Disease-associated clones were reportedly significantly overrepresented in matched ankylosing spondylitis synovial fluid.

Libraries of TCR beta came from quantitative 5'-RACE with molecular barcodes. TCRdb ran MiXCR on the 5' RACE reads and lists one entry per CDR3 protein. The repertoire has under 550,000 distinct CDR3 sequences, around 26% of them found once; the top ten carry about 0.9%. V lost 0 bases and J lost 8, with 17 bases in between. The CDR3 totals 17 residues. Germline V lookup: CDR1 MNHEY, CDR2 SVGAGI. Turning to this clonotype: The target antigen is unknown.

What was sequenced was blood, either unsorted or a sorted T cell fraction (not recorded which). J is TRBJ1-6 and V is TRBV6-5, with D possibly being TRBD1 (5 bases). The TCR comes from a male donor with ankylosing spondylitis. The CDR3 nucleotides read TGTGCCAGCAGTTACTCCGGCAGGGCAGAGGGTTATTCACCCCTCCACTTT. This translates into CASSYSGRAEGYSPLHF.